This TCR beta chain was obtained from a study of T cell responses to AZD1222 COVID-19 vaccine. General study results and limits: Spike was spanned by vaccine-associated CD4 TCRs, which were dominant at 160-218 and 743-854. At study baseline, merely over 5 AZD1222 recipients were seropositive. Clonal diversity was possibly underestimated, and white British individuals and females predominated among donors.

The germline CDR1 and CDR2 sequences are KGHSH and LQKENI. The CDR3 extends over 15 amino acids. The germline V and J ends were trimmed by 1 base and 6 bases, with 12 bases remaining between them. Method: immunoSEQ multiplex PCR; TCRdb's copy keeps in-frame clones and lacks some. The table shows about 140,000 clones, with roughly 91% occurring only once. Note on this clone: Its antigen is undetermined.

The TCR was taken from an adult who received the AZD1222 COVID-19 vaccine. The sequenced sample was peripheral blood, obtained 28 days after the second AZD1222 dose. This chain connects TRBV18 to TRBJ2-2; D assignment may be TRBD1 or TRBD2 (5 bases each). In DNA form, the CDR3 reads TGTGCCAGCTCACCACGAGACAGCGGCGCCGGGGAGCTGTTTTTT. This sequence encodes CASSPRDSGAGELFF.